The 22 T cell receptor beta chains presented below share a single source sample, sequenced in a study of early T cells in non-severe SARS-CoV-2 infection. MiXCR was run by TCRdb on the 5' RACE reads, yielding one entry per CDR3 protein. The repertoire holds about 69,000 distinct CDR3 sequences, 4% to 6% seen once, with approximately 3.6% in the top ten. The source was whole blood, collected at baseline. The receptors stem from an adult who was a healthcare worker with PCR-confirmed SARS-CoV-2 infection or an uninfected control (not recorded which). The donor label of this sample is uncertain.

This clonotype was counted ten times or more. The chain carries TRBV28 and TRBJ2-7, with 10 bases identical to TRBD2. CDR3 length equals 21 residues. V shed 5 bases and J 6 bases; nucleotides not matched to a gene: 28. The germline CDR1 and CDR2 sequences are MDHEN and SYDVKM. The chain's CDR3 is CASSSIAGGTPAATHFVEQYF. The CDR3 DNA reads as TGTGCCAGCAGTAGTATAGCGGGGGGAACCCCGGCCGCAACCCACTTCGTCGAGCAGTACTTC.

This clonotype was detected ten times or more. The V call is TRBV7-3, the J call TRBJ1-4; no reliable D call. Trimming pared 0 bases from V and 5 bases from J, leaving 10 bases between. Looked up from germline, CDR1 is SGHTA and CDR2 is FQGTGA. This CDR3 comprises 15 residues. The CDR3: CASSLTAPPNEKLFF. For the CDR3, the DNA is TGTGCCAGCAGCTTAACGGCCCCACCCAATGAAAAACTGTTTTTT.

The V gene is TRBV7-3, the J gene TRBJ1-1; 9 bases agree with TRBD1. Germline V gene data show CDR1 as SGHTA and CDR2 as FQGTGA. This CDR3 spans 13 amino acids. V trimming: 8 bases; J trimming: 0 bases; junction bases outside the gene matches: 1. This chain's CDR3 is CASRDRVNTEAFF. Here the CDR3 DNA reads TGTGCCAGCCGGGACAGGGTGAACACTGAAGCTTTCTTT.

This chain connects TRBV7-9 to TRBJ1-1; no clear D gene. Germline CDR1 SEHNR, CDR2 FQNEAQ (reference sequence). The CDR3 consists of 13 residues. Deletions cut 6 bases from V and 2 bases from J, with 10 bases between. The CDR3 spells CASRPTRNTEAFF. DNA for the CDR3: TGTGCCAGCAGACCAACACGAAACACTGAAGCTTTCTTT. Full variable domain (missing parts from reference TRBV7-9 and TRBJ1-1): DTGVSQNPRHKITKRGQNVTFRCDPISEHNRLYWYRQTLGQGPEFLTYFQNEAQLEKSRLLSDRFSAERPKGSFSTLEIQRTEQGDSAMYLCASRPTRNTEAFFGQGTRLTVV.

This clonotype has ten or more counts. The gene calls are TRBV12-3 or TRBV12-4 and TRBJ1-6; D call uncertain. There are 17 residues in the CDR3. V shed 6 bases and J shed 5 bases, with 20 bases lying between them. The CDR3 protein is CASSRKIILGDNSPLHF. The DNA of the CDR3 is TGTGCCAGCAGCCGGAAGATTATACTTGGGGATAATTCACCCCTCCACTTT.

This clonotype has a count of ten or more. In nucleotides, the CDR3 is TGTGCCAGCAGCCCCGACGGCACTGAAGCTTTCTTT. Protein product: CASSPDGTEAFF. This rearrangement joins TRBV12-3 or TRBV12-4 to TRBJ1-1, with D hard to call. V was shortened by 6 bases and J by 4 bases, with 9 bases between the two germline ends. The CDR3 extends over 12 amino acids.

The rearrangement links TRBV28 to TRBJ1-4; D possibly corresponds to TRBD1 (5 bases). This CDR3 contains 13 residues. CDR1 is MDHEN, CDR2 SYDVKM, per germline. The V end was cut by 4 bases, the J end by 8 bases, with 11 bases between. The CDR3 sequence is CASSSRVVEKLFF. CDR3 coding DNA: TGTGCCAGCAGTTCCAGGGTAGTCGAAAAACTGTTTTTT. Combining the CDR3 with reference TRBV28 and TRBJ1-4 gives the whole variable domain DVKVTQSSRYLVKRTGEKVFLECVQDMDHENMFWYRQDPGLGLRLIYFSYDVKMKEKGDIPEGYSVSREKKERFSLILESASTNQTSMYLCASSSRVVEKLFFGSGTQLSVL.

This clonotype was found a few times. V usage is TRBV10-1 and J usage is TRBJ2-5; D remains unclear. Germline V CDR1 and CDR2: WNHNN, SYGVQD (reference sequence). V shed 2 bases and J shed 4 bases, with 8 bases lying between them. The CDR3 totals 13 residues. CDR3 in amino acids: CASSEPGLETQYF. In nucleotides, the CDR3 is TGCGCCAGCAGTGAGCCAGGTCTAGAGACCCAGTACTTC.

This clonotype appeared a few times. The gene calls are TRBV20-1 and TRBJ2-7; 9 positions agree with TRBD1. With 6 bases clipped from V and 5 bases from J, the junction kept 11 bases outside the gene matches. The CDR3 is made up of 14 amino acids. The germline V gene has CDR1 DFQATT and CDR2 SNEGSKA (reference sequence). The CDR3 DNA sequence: TGCAGTGCCCACGACGGGACAGGGACCCACGAGCAGTACTTC. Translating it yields CSAHDGTGTHEQYF.

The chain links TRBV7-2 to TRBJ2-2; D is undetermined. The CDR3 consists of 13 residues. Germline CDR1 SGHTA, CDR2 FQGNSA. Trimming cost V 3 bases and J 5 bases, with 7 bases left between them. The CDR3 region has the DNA TGTGCCAGCAGCTTTATAGAGACCGGGGAGCTGTTTTTT. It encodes CASSFIETGELFF.

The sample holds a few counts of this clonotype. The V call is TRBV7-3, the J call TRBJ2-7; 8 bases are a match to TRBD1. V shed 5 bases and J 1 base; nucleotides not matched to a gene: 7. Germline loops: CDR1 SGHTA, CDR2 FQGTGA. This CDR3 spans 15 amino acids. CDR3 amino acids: CASSLSGQDSYEQYF. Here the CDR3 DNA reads TGTGCCAGCAGCCTCTCGGGACAGGATTCCTACGAGCAGTACTTC.

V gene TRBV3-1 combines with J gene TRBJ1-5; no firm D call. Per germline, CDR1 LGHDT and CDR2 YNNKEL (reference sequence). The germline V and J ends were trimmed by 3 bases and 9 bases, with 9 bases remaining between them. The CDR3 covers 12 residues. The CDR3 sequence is CASSQGRRPQHF. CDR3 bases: TGTGCCAGCAGCCAGGGCCGCCGGCCCCAGCATTTT.

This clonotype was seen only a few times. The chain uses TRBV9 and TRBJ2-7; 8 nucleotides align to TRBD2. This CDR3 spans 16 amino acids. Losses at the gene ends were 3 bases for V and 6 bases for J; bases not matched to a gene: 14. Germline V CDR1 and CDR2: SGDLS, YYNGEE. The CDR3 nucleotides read TGTGCCAGCAGCGGATCAACGGGACTAGTGTCTTCCGAGCAGTACTTC. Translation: CASSGSTGLVSSEQYF.

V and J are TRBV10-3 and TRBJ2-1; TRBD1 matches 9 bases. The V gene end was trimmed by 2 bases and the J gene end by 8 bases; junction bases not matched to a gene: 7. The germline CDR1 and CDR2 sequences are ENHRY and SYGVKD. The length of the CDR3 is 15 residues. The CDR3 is CAISEGDRDLYEQFF. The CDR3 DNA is TGTGCCATCAGTGAGGGGGACAGGGATCTCTATGAGCAGTTCTTC.

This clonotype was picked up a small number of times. CDR3 sequence: CSAIRERGATDTQYF. CDR3 DNA: TGCAGTGCTATCCGAGAGCGGGGGGCCACAGATACGCAGTATTTT. The V and J genes are TRBV20-1 and TRBJ2-3; 9 positions agree with TRBD2. The germline V gene has CDR1 DFQATT and CDR2 SNEGSKA (reference sequence). The CDR3 totals 15 residues. J lost 2 bases, V lost 4 bases, and 7 bases had no gene match.

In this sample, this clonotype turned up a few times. As DNA, the CDR3 is TGTGCCAGCAGTTTAGCGCTAATTCGGGACAGGGGTTACGAGCAGTACTTC. The encoded protein is CASSLALIRDRGYEQYF. This chain connects TRBV12-3 or TRBV12-4 to TRBJ2-7; 10 bases line up with TRBD1. The length of the CDR3 is 17 residues. J was trimmed by 4 bases and V by 0 bases; bases with no gene match: 9.

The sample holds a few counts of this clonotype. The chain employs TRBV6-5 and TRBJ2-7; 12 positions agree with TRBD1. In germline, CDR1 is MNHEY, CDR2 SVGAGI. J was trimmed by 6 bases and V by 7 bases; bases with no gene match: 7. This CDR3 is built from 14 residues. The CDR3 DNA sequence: TGTGCCAGCACTAAGGGACAGGGGGCGGGCGAGCAGTACTTC. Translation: CASTKGQGAGEQYF.

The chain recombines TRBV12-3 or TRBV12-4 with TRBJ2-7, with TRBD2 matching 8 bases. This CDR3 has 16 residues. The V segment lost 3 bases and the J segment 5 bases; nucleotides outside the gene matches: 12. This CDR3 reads CASSLPLSGGVDEQYF. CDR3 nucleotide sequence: TGTGCCAGCAGTTTGCCCCTAAGCGGGGGAGTCGACGAGCAGTACTTC.

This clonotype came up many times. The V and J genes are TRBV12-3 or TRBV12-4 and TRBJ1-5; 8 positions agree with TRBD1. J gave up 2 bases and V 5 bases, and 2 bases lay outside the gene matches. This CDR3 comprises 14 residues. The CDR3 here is CASSPTGGNQPQHF. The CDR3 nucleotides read TGTGCCAGCAGTCCGACAGGGGGCAATCAGCCCCAGCATTTT.

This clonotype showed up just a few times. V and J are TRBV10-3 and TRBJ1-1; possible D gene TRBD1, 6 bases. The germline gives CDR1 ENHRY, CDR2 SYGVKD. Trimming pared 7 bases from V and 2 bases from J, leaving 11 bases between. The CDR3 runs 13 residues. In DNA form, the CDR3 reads TGTGCCATCACCAGACAGGATAACACTGAAGCTTTCTTT. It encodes CAITRQDNTEAFF.

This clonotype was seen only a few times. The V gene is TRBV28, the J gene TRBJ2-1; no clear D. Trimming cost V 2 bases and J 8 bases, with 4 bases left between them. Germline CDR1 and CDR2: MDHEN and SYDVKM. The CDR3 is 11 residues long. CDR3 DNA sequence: TGTGCCAGCAGTTTAAGCGATGAGCAGTTCTTC. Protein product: CASSLSDEQFF.

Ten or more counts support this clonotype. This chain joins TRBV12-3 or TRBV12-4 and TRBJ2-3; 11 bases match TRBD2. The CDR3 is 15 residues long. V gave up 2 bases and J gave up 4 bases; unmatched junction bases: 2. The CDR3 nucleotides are TGTGCCAGCAGTTTATTAGCGGGGGGGCCAGATACGCAGTATTTT. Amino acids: CASSLLAGGPDTQYF.